The rows below give T cell receptor beta chains drawn from one sample of a study of CD8 T cells in Susac syndrome. TCRdb re-called the immunoSEQ multiplex PCR reads with MiXCR, one entry per CDR3 protein. The data contain a few hundred thousand distinct CDR3 sequences, roughly 90% of them singletons. Sequencing input: CD8+ T cells from PBMCs. The receptor set was obtained from a human donor with multiple sclerosis. Each CDR3 is given with its conserved first and last residue. The D gene is left open where the match is weak. Expanded clones are given a class, and other clones once, few, many or no size at all.

size	D	V	length	J	DNA	CDR3
.	TRBD1	TRBV29-1	15	TRBJ1-3	TGCAGCGTTGGGGCGACAGGGGAGGCTGGAAACACCATATATTTT	CSVGATGEAGNTIYF
.	.	TRBV4-2	15	TRBJ2-1	TGTGCCAGCAGCTTGAGGGACACCACCTACAATGAGCAGTTCTTC	CASSLRDTTYNEQFF
once	.	TRBV19	13	TRBJ1-2	TGTGCCAGTACTTTCCCAGGGCTCTATGGCTACACCTTC	CASTFPGLYGYTF
.	TRBD1	TRBV2	16	TRBJ1-4	TGTGCCAGCAGTCGGACAGGGGTTAACGTGGTCGAAAAACTGTTTTTT	CASSRTGVNVVEKLFF
once	.	TRBV28	12	TRBJ1-2	TGTGCCAGCAGCCCCGACAGATATGGCTACACCTTC	CASSPDRYGYTF
.	.	TRBV7-9	14	TRBJ2-5	TGTGCCAGCAGCTTAGGCGGGTTGATCGAGACCCAGTACTTC	CASSLGGLIETQYF
.	TRBD1	TRBV19	15	TRBJ2-7	TGTGCCAGTAGTATTGGGACAGGGGGCTCCTACGAGCAGTACTTC	CASSIGTGGSYEQYF
.	TRBD1	TRBV7-9	14	TRBJ2-5	TGTGCCAGCAGCTCCCAGGGGGCCGGGGAGACCCAGTACTTC	CASSSQGAGETQYF
.	.	TRBV6-5	12	TRBJ2-7	TGTGCCACCTTAGCGGCTTCCTACGAGCAGTACTTC	CATLAASYEQYF
.	.	TRBV19	14	TRBJ2-1	TGTGCCAGTAGAGATAGGTCTAGAGGCAATGAGCAGTTCTTC	CASRDRSRGNEQFF
once	.	TRBV9	15	TRBJ2-5	TGTGCCAGCAGCGTAGCTTGGTTGCAGGGGGAGACCCAGTACTTC	CASSVAWLQGETQYF
.	.	TRBV9	17	TRBJ1-2	TGTGCCAGCAGCGTAGAACAGGAGACATCGGGGGTCTATGGCTACACCTTC	CASSVEQETSGVYGYTF
.	.	TRBV7-2	15	TRBJ1-3	TGTGCCAGCAGCTCCTCCGCCGGCAGAGGAAGCACCATATATTTT	CASSSSAGRGSTIYF
.	.	TRBV6-2/TRBV6-3	21	TRBJ2-3	TGTGCCAGCAGTTACCCACAAGAGTACAGATCTAGCGTGGTTCCCACAGATACGCAGTATTTT	CASSYPQEYRSSVVPTDTQYF
.	TRBD1	TRBV20-1	16	TRBJ1-1	TGCAGTGCTAGAGATTGGACAGGGAGTTGGGGCACTGAAGCTTTCTTT	CSARDWTGSWGTEAFF
.	.	TRBV7-9	14	TRBJ2-1	TGTGCCAGCTACAGGGAACGTCTAAGCGATGAGCAGTTCTTC	CASYRERLSDEQFF
.	TRBD1	TRBV29-1	13	TRBJ1-5	TGCAGCGTTGTCGGTACGACAGGGCAGCCCCAGCATTTT	CSVVGTTGQPQHF
.	.	TRBV20-1	13	TRBJ2-1	TGCAGTGCTCGACAGCTCTCCTACAATGAGCAGTTCTTC	CSARQLSYNEQFF